This TCR beta chain derives from a study of CD8 T cells in ankylosing spondylitis. MiXCR, applied by TCRdb to the 5' RACE reads, yields one record per CDR3 protein. The top ten hold 25% to 35% of the sample, which has 150,000 to 200,000 distinct CDR3 sequences, 11% seen once. As to this clonotype: Its antigen is not identified.

Study-wide points: A subset of motif variants has previously been described in the synovial fluid and blood of reactive arthritis. One TCR beta motif, made up of under ten highly homologous variants, appeared characteristic of ankylosing spondylitis blood. Disease-associated clones were reportedly significantly overrepresented in matched ankylosing spondylitis synovial fluid. Peripheral blood samples showed relatively rare disease-linked clones, and these clones were CD8+.

The CDR3 loop spans 12 amino acids. Germline CDR1 is MNHNS and CDR2 is SASEGT. V was trimmed by 5 bases and J by 8 bases, leaving 11 bases between them. The clonotype was recovered from a male donor with ankylosing spondylitis or in good health (not recorded which). The chain has TRBV6-1 and TRBJ2-3; D possibly corresponds to TRBD1 (6 bases). The sample consisted of blood, either unsorted or a sorted T cell fraction (not recorded which). As DNA, the CDR3 is TGTGCCAGCAGTACAGGGTCCGCTACGCAGTATTTT. Its translation is CASSTGSATQYF.